This TCR beta chain appears in the sequencing data of a study of CD8 T cells in Susac syndrome. Roughly 0.45 to 1 ug RNA was reverse transcribed with random hexamers. One entry per CDR3 protein results from TCRdb running MiXCR on the immunoSEQ multiplex PCR reads. The data show about 170,000 distinct CDR3 sequences, around 95% seen once. Sequencing input: CD4+ T cells from PBMCs. This clonotype was obtained from a human donor with Susac syndrome.

The CDR3 protein is CSGLQGNADGYTF. The CDR3 region has the DNA TGCAGTGGCCTACAGGGTAATGCTGATGGCTACACCTTC. The chain employs TRBV20-1 and TRBJ1-2; a possible D gene is TRBD1 (6 bases). Germline-derived CDR1 and CDR2 are DFQATT and SNEGSKA (reference sequence). This CDR3 spans 13 amino acids. Trimming shortened V by 7 bases and J by 6 bases, and 18 bases separated the two germline ends.